This TCR beta chain was sequenced for a study of beta chain features in type 1 diabetes. Regarding the study as a whole: For Type 1 diabetes patients, all four CD4+ subsets carried TCRB CDR3s that were moderately but significantly shorter.

This CDR3 has 16 amino acids. CDR1 SGHRS and CDR2 YFSETQ come from the germline V gene. The V segment lost 0 bases and the J segment 0 bases; nucleotides outside the gene matches: 3. Expressed TCRB transcripts were sequenced, since all the RNA that had been isolated was reverse transcribed. The method was immunoSEQ multiplex PCR; TCRdb's version includes in-frame clones alone and lacks a portion of them. The sample has 50,000 to 55,000 clones, 50% to 75% seen once. This clone has just a few counts. Antigen: not known. The chain uses TRBV5-1 and TRBJ1-3; TRBD1 matches 7 bases. The clonotype was recovered from a woman in her 30s with type 1 diabetes. The sample taken for sequencing was stem cell memory CD4+ T cells from blood. This CDR3 reads CASSLAGQSSGNTIYF. The CDR3 nucleotides are TGCGCCAGCAGCTTGGCGGGACAGAGCTCTGGAAACACCATATATTTT.